Each of the 19 T cell receptor beta chains below was sequenced from the same sample in a study of T-cell memory formation after mild COVID-19 (dated by TCRdb to the early 2020s). Receptor libraries were prepared by 5' RACE. Sequencing instrument: Illumina NovaSeq 6000. The raw public reads went through TCRdb reprocessing: fastp at Q25, MiXCR clone calling, in-frame beta chains kept. Rows merge per CDR3 protein into single entries with the most common DNA and genes. This sample holds about 560,000 distinct CDR3 sequences; roughly 17% were observed only once. Together, the top ten hold 8.1% of the sample. Sequencing used PBMCs or a T cell subset sorted from them (not recorded which). All receptors come from an adult woman who had mild COVID-19 (a few samples of this study predate the infection). The sample titles of this study are shuffled in the database, so cell type and time point are left out; the donor was told from shared clones.

This clonotype was detected a few times. V gene TRBV19 combines with J gene TRBJ1-2; 8 bases align to TRBD1. V lost 2 bases to trimming and J lost 7 bases; unmatched junction nucleotides: 3. Looked up from germline, CDR1 is LNHDA and CDR2 is SQIVND (reference sequence). The CDR3 consists of 13 residues. The CDR3 region has the DNA TGTGCCAGTAGTATATCAGGGGGCCGTGGCTACACCTTC. Its protein product is CASSISGGRGYTF. Full variable domain (rest looked up from reference TRBV19 and TRBJ1-2): DGGITQSPKYLFRKEGQNVTLSCEQNLNHDAMYWYRQDPGQGLRLIYYSQIVNDFQKGDIAEGYSVSREKKESFPLTVTSAQKNPTAFYLCASSISGGRGYTFGSGTRLTVV.

The chain is built from TRBV12-3 or TRBV12-4 and TRBJ2-1, with D possibly matching TRBD2 (6 bases). The germline V and J ends were trimmed by 2 bases and 10 bases, with 18 bases remaining between them. The CDR3 totals 15 residues. For the CDR3, the DNA is TGTGCCAGCAGTTTAAAGGGACTCCGACCAACGGAGCAGTTCTTC. It is translated as CASSLKGLRPTEQFF.

The V and J genes are TRBV20-1 and TRBJ2-7, with D uncertain. V gave up 6 bases and J gave up 0 bases, with 12 bases separating them. The CDR3 spans 13 residues. Germline V gene data show CDR1 as DFQATT and CDR2 as SNEGSKA (reference sequence). The CDR3 here is CSARLWSSYEQYF. In DNA form, the CDR3 reads TGCAGTGCCCGCCTGTGGAGCTCCTACGAGCAGTACTTC.

This clonotype turned up a few times. CDR3 protein: CASSSGTFYEQYF. The CDR3, as DNA: TGTGCCAGCAGCTCCGGGACTTTCTACGAGCAGTACTTC. The chain is built from TRBV11-1 and TRBJ2-7; possible D gene TRBD2, 6 bases. V lost 4 bases and J lost 3, with 10 bases in between. Germline values: CDR1 SGHAT, CDR2 FQDESV (reference sequence). The CDR3 has 13 residues.

This clonotype was seen more than once but under ten times. The chain recombines TRBV2 with TRBJ2-7; D unresolved. This CDR3 is built from 12 residues. Trimming took off 3 bases at V and 3 bases at J, with 6 bases between the two ends. Germline loops: CDR1 SNHLY, CDR2 FYNNEI. This chain's CDR3 is CASSEARYEQYF. As DNA, the CDR3 is TGTGCCAGCAGTGAGGCCCGCTACGAGCAGTACTTC.

By its share, this clonotype is medium-sized (0.01 to 0.1%). CDR3 loop: CASSKTGAGETQYF. For the CDR3, the DNA is TGTGCCAGCAGCAAGACAGGGGCGGGAGAGACCCAGTACTTC. The rearrangement joins TRBV9 to TRBJ2-5; 8 nucleotides line up with TRBD1. V lost 4 bases and J lost 4; bases outside the gene matches: 6. The CDR3 covers 14 residues. The germline CDR1 and CDR2 sequences are SGDLS and YYNGEE.

The rearrangement uses TRBV20-1 and TRBJ2-3; no reliable D call. The CDR3 runs 15 residues. Trimming took 0 bases from V and 2 from J, leaving 12 bases between them. Germline loops: CDR1 DFQATT, CDR2 SNEGSKA (reference sequence). The CDR3 loop reads CSARDEAVSTDTQYF. The CDR3, as DNA: TGCAGTGCTAGAGATGAAGCTGTTTCCACAGATACGCAGTATTTT.

The gene calls are TRBV3-1 and TRBJ2-3; D may match TRBD1 or TRBD2 (6 bases each). Trimming left V 2 bases short and J 3 bases short, with 18 bases between. This CDR3 is built from 17 residues. CDR1 and CDR2 from the germline V gene are LGHDT and YNNKEL (reference sequence). The CDR3 nucleotides are TGTGCCAGCAGCCAACTCCAGTGGGGGGCCGAGACAGATACGCAGTATTTT. Its protein is CASSQLQWGAETDTQYF.

In its sample, this clonotype was seen once. The chain is built from TRBV7-9 and TRBJ1-1, with D unresolved. Germline V gene data show CDR1 as SEHNR and CDR2 as FQNEAQ (reference sequence). V lost 5 bases to trimming and J lost 1 base, with 11 bases between them. This CDR3 is 14 amino acids long. This CDR3 reads CASSPQDKNTEAFF. The CDR3 nucleotides read TGTGCCAGCAGCCCACAAGACAAGAACACTGAAGCTTTCTTT.

With respect to this clonotype: With only one base between it and a far larger clone, this is likely a read error. The V call is TRBV2, the J call TRBJ2-5; D not certain. The ends were cut back, 1 base at V and 7 bases at J, with 1 base in the middle. The CDR3 contains 10 residues. In germline, CDR1 is SNHLY, CDR2 FYNNEI. The CDR3 nucleotides are TGTGCCAGCAGTGAAGGGACCCAGTACTTC. It codes for CASSEGTQYF.

This clonotype turned up a few times. V usage is TRBV6-5 and J usage is TRBJ2-1; TRBD2 agrees at 8 bases. Unmatched junction bases numbered 12, after V lost 2 bases and J lost 6 bases. Germline CDR1 MNHEY, CDR2 SVGAGI. There are 17 residues in the CDR3. In DNA form, the CDR3 reads TGTGCCAGCAGTTACACCCCAGGTGGGCGGGGGGTCAATGAGCAGTTCTTC. It translates to CASSYTPGGRGVNEQFF.

The chain carries TRBV5-1 and TRBJ2-5, with 8 bases lining up with TRBD1. The CDR3 is made up of 14 amino acids. V dropped 3 bases and J dropped 5; count of bases not matched to a gene: 6. CDR1 is SGHRS, CDR2 YFSETQ, per germline. The CDR3 is CASSWTGIDETQYF. As DNA, the CDR3 is TGCGCCAGCAGCTGGACAGGGATTGATGAGACCCAGTACTTC.

V usage is TRBV20-1 and J usage is TRBJ1-2; 7 positions agree with TRBD1. This CDR3 region has 14 residues. J lost 4 bases, V lost 3 bases, and 8 bases had no gene match. CDR1 is DFQATT and CDR2 is SNEGSKA in the germline V gene (reference sequence). The CDR3 DNA sequence: TGCAGTGCTAGCTGGGGACAGAGCATCTATGGCTACACCTTC. Translation: CSASWGQSIYGYTF.

The chain uses TRBV11-2 and TRBJ1-1, with a weak D call TRBD1 (5 bases). Deletions cut 7 bases from V and 3 bases from J, with 12 bases between. The CDR3 is 13 amino acids. Germline V gene lookup returns CDR1 SGHAT and CDR2 FQNNGV. The CDR3 DNA reads as TGTGCCAGCAACAAACAGGAATACACTGAAGCTTTCTTT. It translates to CASNKQEYTEAFF.

In the case of this clonotype: The junction and the germline gene differ at one end; a read error may be behind it. The CDR3 coding sequence is TGTGCCAGCAGCTTGGTGGGGACTAGAGTCTTC. This translates into CASSLVGTRVF. The chain employs TRBV5-6 and TRBJ2-1, with 8 nucleotides matching TRBD2. The CDR3 runs to 11 residues. Per germline, CDR1 SGHDT and CDR2 YYEEEE.

This clonotype came up many times. The chain couples TRBV6-5 to TRBJ2-3, with D hard to call. The CDR3 sequence is 16 residues long. Trimming took off 0 bases at V and 0 bases at J, with 10 bases between the two ends. Germline CDR1 reads MNHEY; CDR2 reads SVGAGI. CDR3 coding DNA: TGTGCCAGCAGTTACTCAGGCGGAGTAAGCACAGATACGCAGTATTTT. Its translation: CASSYSGGVSTDTQYF.

The chain uses TRBV20-1 and TRBJ2-2; D is unclear. Germline V gene lookup returns CDR1 DFQATT and CDR2 SNEGSKA (reference sequence). V was trimmed by 0 bases and J by 6 bases, leaving 8 bases between them. The CDR3 has 13 amino acids. The CDR3 nucleotides are TGCAGTGCTAGAGATTGGGGTTCCGGGGAGCTGTTTTTT. Its translation: CSARDWGSGELFF.

This clonotype was detected a few times. The chain carries TRBV20-1 and TRBJ2-1; D call uncertain. The CDR3 runs to 15 residues. CDR1 DFQATT and CDR2 SNEGSKA come from the germline V gene (reference sequence). V was clipped by 2 bases and J by 3 bases, with 14 bases between them. The CDR3 reads CSARRVPSSYNEQFF. CDR3 sequence (DNA): TGCAGTGCTAGACGGGTCCCGAGCAGCTACAATGAGCAGTTCTTC.

The sample holds a few counts of this clonotype. This chain uses TRBV3-1 with TRBJ2-5; TRBD2 is a possible D gene (5 bases). This CDR3 comprises 14 residues. CDR1 LGHDT and CDR2 YNNKEL come from the germline V gene (reference sequence). The V end was cut by 2 bases, the J end by 6 bases, with 13 bases between. CDR3 DNA sequence: TGTGCCAGCAGCCAATTTGGGCCGGGGAAGACCCAGTACTTC. It yields the protein CASSQFGPGKTQYF.